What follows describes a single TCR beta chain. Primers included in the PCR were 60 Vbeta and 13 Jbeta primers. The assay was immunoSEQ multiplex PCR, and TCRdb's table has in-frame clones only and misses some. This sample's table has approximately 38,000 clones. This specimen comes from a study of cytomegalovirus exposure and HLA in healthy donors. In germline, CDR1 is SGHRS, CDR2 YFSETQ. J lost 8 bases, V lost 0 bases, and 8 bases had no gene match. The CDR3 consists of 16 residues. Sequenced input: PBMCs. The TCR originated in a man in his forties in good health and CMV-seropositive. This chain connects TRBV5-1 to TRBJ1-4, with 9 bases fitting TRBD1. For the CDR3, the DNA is TGCGCCAGCAGCTTGGGTGGACAGGGGATCGGAGAAAAACTGTTTTTT. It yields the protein CASSLGGQGIGEKLFF.